The 5 T cell receptor beta chains in this list originate from one sample, sequenced in a study of cytotoxic CD8 clonotypes in ibrutinib-treated CLL. Sequenced by immunoSEQ multiplex PCR; TCRdb stores in-frame clones only, minus some. The repertoire has tens of thousands of clones, about 86% of them found once; the top ten carry under 7%. Sequenced here: PBMCs, sampled before ibrutinib treatment. These receptors were obtained from a human donor with chronic lymphocytic leukemia.

The chain is built from TRBV6-1 and TRBJ2-2; TRBD1 aligns across 7 bases. J lost 4 bases, V lost 4 bases, and 6 bases had no gene match. Per germline, CDR1 MNHNS and CDR2 SASEGT. The CDR3 is made up of 15 amino acids. The CDR3 protein is CASSGVTGFTGELFF. The CDR3, as DNA: TGTGCCAGCAGTGGGGTGACAGGGTTCACCGGGGAGCTGTTTTTT.

This clone was recorded only once. The chain couples TRBV10-3 to TRBJ2-5; TRBD1 matches 7 bases. CDR1 is ENHRY, CDR2 SYGVKD, per germline. The CDR3 has 13 amino acids. V gave up 10 bases and J gave up 5 bases; unmatched junction bases: 10. The DNA for the CDR3 is TGTGCCACCCGGACAGGTCAGGGGGAGACCCAGTACTTC. This translates into CATRTGQGETQYF.

The V and J genes are TRBV28 and TRBJ2-5; unclear D gene. The V end was cut by 6 bases, the J end by 5 bases, with 7 bases between. The CDR3 contains 11 residues. Germline CDR1 is MDHEN and CDR2 is SYDVKM. CDR3 DNA: TGTGCCAGCAGCCAATTGGAGACCCAGTACTTC. Translating it yields CASSQLETQYF.

V gene TRBV4-1 combines with J gene TRBJ1-2; a weak D match, TRBD1 (6 bases). Germline V gene lookup returns CDR1 MGHRA and CDR2 YSYEKL. This CDR3 is built from 14 residues. Trimming shortened V by 0 bases and J by 7 bases, and 12 bases separated the two germline ends. The CDR3 bases are TGCGCCAGCAGCCAAGATCGGGGGGGGCTTGGCTACACCTTC. It yields the protein CASSQDRGGLGYTF.

The chain couples TRBV10-2 to TRBJ2-1, with unresolved D. V was trimmed by 7 bases and J by 4 bases, leaving 14 bases between them. Germline CDR1 and CDR2: WSHSY and SAAADI. The CDR3 covers 14 residues. CDR3 loop: CASMDVTKYNEQFF. In DNA, the CDR3 is TGCGCCAGCATGGACGTCACAAAATACAATGAGCAGTTCTTC.